This T cell receptor beta chain was sequenced in a study of response to subunit inactivated influenza vaccine. TCRdb redid the calling of the RT-PCR reads with MiXCR, one entry per CDR3 protein. The data hold roughly 500,000 distinct CDR3 sequences, with around 25% observed a single time. These data were also reused for a study on T cells expressing NK-cell markers. Turning to that study: UMI-tagged 5'RACE template switching yielded the TCR beta cDNA. CD3+CD56+NKG2C+, CD3+CD56+NKG2C- and CD3+CD56-NKG2C+ T cells, once sorted, supplied the TCR beta repertoires. There were seven HCMV-seropositive donors and one seronegative donor among the eight sequenced. CD8+ T cells in six donors included dominant NKG2C+ clonotypes at roughly 1.0-8%.

Sequenced material: CD4+ T cells sorted from PBMCs, taken 11 to 12 days after vaccination. This TCR was sampled from a man aged 45 to 65 who received an inactivated influenza vaccine.

The CDR3 DNA reads as TGCGCCAGCAGCTTGGCCGGCAGCTCTAATGAAAAACTGTTTTTT. Its protein product is CASSLAGSSNEKLFF. The rearrangement links TRBV5-1 to TRBJ1-4; no clear D. Per germline, CDR1 SGHRS and CDR2 YFSETQ. The germline V and J ends were trimmed by 0 bases and 3 bases, with 9 bases remaining between them. CDR3 length equals 15 residues.